These T cell receptor beta chains were read from a single sample in a study of shared clonotypes between healthy human individuals. Only in-frame clones appear in the TCRdb table, and some are missing; sequencing was by immunoSEQ multiplex PCR. The sample carries over a million clones, about 75% recorded once. Specimen: memory CD4+ T cells sorted from blood. Every receptor here comes from a man aged 18 to 35 in good health. Both conserved end residues are part of each CDR3. The order of the fields is V gene, J gene, CDR3 protein.

TRBV6-1	TRBJ2-7	CASKDASGRHYEQYF
TRBV19	TRBJ2-2	CASRSSGNTGELFF
TRBV25-1	TRBJ1-1	CASSGQGYTEAFF
TRBV28	TRBJ2-7	CASSLLGQGSYEQYF
TRBV19	TRBJ2-2	CASSLGQGINTGELFF
TRBV7-8	TRBJ1-5	CASSLSTFGRSNQPQHF
TRBV7-9	TRBJ1-5	CASSFGTGLNQPQHF
TRBV10-2	TRBJ2-3	CASSGTSGGYGDTQYF
TRBV19	TRBJ2-4	CASISRSNIQYF
TRBV29-1	TRBJ1-5	CSVAGANQPQHF
TRBV11-2	TRBJ1-3	CASSLGRGNTIYF
TRBV4-3	TRBJ2-3	CASSPGTSGSTDTQYF
TRBV6-5	TRBJ2-2	CASSREAGNTGELFF
TRBV10-3	TRBJ1-1	CAIGQGGTEAFF
TRBV5-1	TRBJ1-6	CASSLGDDSYNSPLHF
TRBV9	TRBJ1-1	CASSVLPGPDTEAFF
TRBV7-3	TRBJ2-5	CASSLGPTETQYF
TRBV6-6	TRBJ2-3	CASSYALSGGADTQYF
TRBV5-1	TRBJ2-2	CASSLSTADTGELFF
TRBV18	TRBJ2-5	CASSPDSKETQYF
TRBV27	TRBJ2-2	CASTPDPEDTGELFF
TRBV5-8	TRBJ1-4	CASSNSPGQHNEKLFF
TRBV6-5	TRBJ2-1	CASSSGTSGPHEQFF
TRBV21-1	TRBJ2-3	CASSDSVEQYF
TRBV5-4	TRBJ1-2	CASSFAPPGYTF
TRBV19	TRBJ2-5	CASSEDRSGTQYF
TRBV11-2	TRBJ2-1	CASSGRWYEQFF
TRBV19	TRBJ2-7	CATSGVGTYEQYF
TRBV7-9	TRBJ1-4	CASSLGGSDSKLFF
TRBV7-9	TRBJ1-1	CASSLDRTEAFF
TRBV4-1	TRBJ1-2	CASNAAHATGLGYGYTF
TRBV6-1	TRBJ1-2	CASSGYDSTGFF
TRBV9	TRBJ2-7	CASSPRGGFNYEQYF
TRBV18	TRBJ1-4	CASSLRDRGPRSNEKLFF
TRBV19	TRBJ1-5	CASTGQGIIVGNQPQHF
TRBV18	TRBJ2-5	CASSPPVSGEETQYF
TRBV7-2	TRBJ2-7	CASSVTGGSAYEQYF
TRBV19	TRBJ1-3	CASSPGQGAGNTIYF
TRBV6-1	TRBJ1-1	CASRTLSGTEAFF
TRBV5-5	TRBJ1-1	CASRLGQGGTEAFF
TRBV29-1	TRBJ1-2	CSVAHGQGGGYTF
TRBV18	TRBJ2-5	CASSPPTGQETQYF
TRBV4-1	TRBJ2-7	CASSQDIGASGRDEQYF
TRBV11-1	TRBJ2-1	CASSSWERVNNEQFF
TRBV2	TRBJ2-2	CASSVVGSPGGELFF
TRBV15	TRBJ1-1	CATSRDLASEAFF
TRBV11-2	TRBJ2-3	CASSLVAVTDTQYF
TRBV7-2	TRBJ1-2	CASSSSSIQGALSGRGYTF
TRBV6-1	TRBJ2-1	CASSGQGGHIGEQFF
TRBV7-9	TRBJ2-7	CASSSTRARGSYEQYF
TRBV11-2	TRBJ2-7	CASSLDPTGYEQYF
TRBV4-1	TRBJ2-7	CASSPLAGPSYEQYF
TRBV4-2	-	CASSQELQGLYEQYF
TRBV19	TRBJ2-7	CASSRTGDYEQYF
TRBV6-6	TRBJ1-2	CASSYGQANYGYTF